The 10 T cell receptor beta chains presented below share a single source sample, sequenced in a study of OX40 agonist ivuxolimab in advanced cancers. Sequenced by immunoSEQ multiplex PCR; TCRdb stores in-frame clones only, minus some. The sample yields roughly 62,000 clones, roughly nine tenths seen once. The sample was CD4+ or CD8+ T cells sorted from blood, taken in a trial of the OX40 agonist ivuxolimab. Receptor source: an adult with an advanced solid tumor such as melanoma, head and neck, liver or kidney cancer.

This sequence joins TRBV4-1 and TRBJ2-3; D unclear. Germline V gene lookup returns CDR1 MGHRA and CDR2 YSYEKL. Between the trimmed V and J ends, which lost 5 bases and 2 bases, there was a span of 11 bases. This CDR3 is built from 14 residues. CDR3 DNA: TGCGCCAGCAGCGACCGCGGATCCACAGATACGCAGTATTTT. It is translated as CASSDRGSTDTQYF.

This clone appeared a single time. This CDR3 reads CASRGSQNEQFF. CDR3 nucleotides: TGCGCCAGCAGAGGGTCCCAGAATGAGCAGTTCTTC. The J gene is TRBJ2-1, the V gene TRBV4-1; D ambiguous. Per the germline V gene, CDR1 is MGHRA and CDR2 is YSYEKL. V dropped 6 bases and J dropped 7 bases, with 10 bases sitting between them. This CDR3 spans 12 amino acids.

The chain couples TRBV19 to TRBJ2-3; no firm D call. CDR1 and CDR2 from the germline V gene are LNHDA and SQIVND (reference sequence). CDR3 size: 14 residues. The germline V and J ends were trimmed by 4 bases and 4 bases, with 12 bases remaining between them. Here the CDR3 reads CASSRLQAADTQYF. The CDR3 nucleotides are TGTGCCAGTAGTAGATTGCAGGCAGCAGATACGCAGTATTTT.

The rearrangement links TRBV27 to TRBJ2-2, with 9 positions matching TRBD2. The CDR3 spans 15 residues. V shed 4 bases and J 3 bases; nucleotides not matched to a gene: 3. Germline CDR1 is MNHEY and CDR2 is SMNVEV (reference sequence). The CDR3 DNA follows: TGTGCCAGCAGTTCGAGCGGGAGGCACACCGGGGAGCTGTTTTTT. This gives the protein CASSSSGRHTGELFF.

V is TRBV4-2 and J is TRBJ1-1; D is unresolved. The germline CDR1 and CDR2 sequences are LGHNA and YNFKEQ. The CDR3 contains 16 residues. Deletions cut 3 bases from V and 6 bases from J, with 20 bases between. CDR3 coding DNA: TGTGCCAGCAGCCAGAGCTGGCCGGCGGAGGGCTCTGAAGCTTTCTTT. Its protein product is CASSQSWPAEGSEAFF.

V usage is TRBV6-6 and J usage is TRBJ2-1; the D gene could be TRBD1 or TRBD2 (5 bases each). V lost 2 bases to trimming and J lost 2 bases, with 7 bases between them. The V gene's germline CDR1 is MNHNY and CDR2 SVGAGI (reference sequence). The CDR3 consists of 14 residues. The chain's CDR3 is CASSYGGTYNEQFF. The CDR3 DNA is TGTGCCAGCAGTTACGGGGGTACCTACAATGAGCAGTTCTTC.

This clone came up once. This chain links TRBV5-1 with TRBJ2-5, with no clear D. The better agreement between TRBJ2-7 and the DNA end casts doubt on the J call. Germline CDR1 and CDR2: SGHRS and YFSETQ. The CDR3 covers 12 residues. The CDR3 sequence is CASSLNPYEQYF. CDR3 nucleotide sequence: TGCGCCAGCAGCTTAAACCCCTACGAGCAGTACTTC.

This clone was seen a handful of times. The rearrangement links TRBV4-1 to TRBJ2-3; 8 positions agree with TRBD2. Per germline, CDR1 MGHRA and CDR2 YSYEKL. V dropped 6 bases and J dropped 6; count of bases not matched to a gene: 11. This CDR3 is 15 amino acids long. The CDR3 sequence: CASRQRETPLDTQYF. The CDR3, as DNA: TGCGCCAGCAGACAGCGGGAGACCCCGTTGGATACGCAGTATTTT.

Only a few counts were recorded for this clone. The chain combines TRBV29-1 with TRBJ1-1; D is ambiguous. Trimming removed 4 bases at V and 7 bases at J, with 10 bases between. Germline lookup yields CDR1 SQVTM and CDR2 ANQGSEA. This CDR3 contains 11 residues. CDR3 protein: CSVGAAGEAFF. The CDR3 DNA follows: TGCAGCGTTGGGGCAGCTGGTGAAGCTTTCTTT.

In its sample, this clone was seen once. V gene TRBV6-4 combines with J gene TRBJ2-5; 13 bases are a match to TRBD2. The CDR3 is 16 residues long. V shed 5 bases, J shed 1 base, and the junction held 4 bases outside the gene matches. CDR1 MRHNA and CDR2 SNTAGT come from the germline V gene. This CDR3 is CASSPGLAGFQETQYF. The CDR3 DNA is TGTGCCAGCAGTCCGGGACTAGCGGGATTCCAAGAGACCCAGTACTTC.